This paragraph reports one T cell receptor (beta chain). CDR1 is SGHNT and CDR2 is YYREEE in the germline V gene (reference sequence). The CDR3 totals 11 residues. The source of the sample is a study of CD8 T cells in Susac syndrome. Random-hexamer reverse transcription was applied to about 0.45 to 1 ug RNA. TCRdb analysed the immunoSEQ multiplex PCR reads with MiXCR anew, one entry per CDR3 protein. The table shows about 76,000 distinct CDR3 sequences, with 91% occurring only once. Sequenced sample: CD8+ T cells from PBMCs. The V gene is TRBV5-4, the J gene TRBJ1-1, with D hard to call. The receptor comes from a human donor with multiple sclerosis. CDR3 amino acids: CAIHSPSEAFF. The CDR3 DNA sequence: TGTGCTATACATAGCCCCTCTGAAGCTTTCTTT.